This entry lists 17 T cell receptor beta chains sequenced from one sample in a study of lymphopenia after photon versus proton radiotherapy. Clones were sequenced by immunoSEQ multiplex PCR, and TCRdb holds only the in-frame ones, with some missing. The sample yields 150,000 to 200,000 clones, about 85% seen once. Material: peripheral blood, obtained from a patient treated with photon-based radiotherapy. The source of these receptors is a man in his forties or fifties with gastric cancer.

This clone was seen once. The V call is TRBV14, the J call TRBJ2-1; 9 bases line up with TRBD2. The CDR3 runs to 17 residues. The V gene's germline CDR1 is SGHDN and CDR2 FVKESK. Trimming took 1 base from V and 4 from J; bases not matched to a gene: 8. The CDR3 DNA follows: TGTGCCAGCAGCCAAGGGGGGTTTGGACTAGCGTACAATGAGCAGTTCTTC. It is translated as CASSQGGFGLAYNEQFF.

The chain employs TRBV28 and TRBJ1-2, with D possibly being TRBD1 (5 bases). CDR1 is MDHEN, CDR2 SYDVKM, per germline. V was clipped by 8 bases and J by 4 bases, with 14 bases between them. There are 13 residues in the CDR3. CDR3 nucleotide sequence: TGTGCCAGCGGTAACGGGGGGAGCTATGGCTACACCTTC. Encoded protein: CASGNGGSYGYTF.

The V gene is TRBV29-1, the J gene TRBJ2-1; 7 bases are shared with TRBD2. Trimming cost V 4 bases and J 9 bases; bases outside gene matches: 15. There are 15 residues in the CDR3. From germline, CDR1 is SQVTM and CDR2 ANQGSEA. In DNA form, the CDR3 reads TGCAGCGTTGGTCGGACTAGTACCTTGGATGGTGAGCAGTTCTTC. Amino acids: CSVGRTSTLDGEQFF.

The chain is built from TRBV7-9 and TRBJ2-4; 9 positions agree with TRBD2. This CDR3 spans 17 amino acids. V was clipped by 5 bases and J by 0 bases; unmatched bases: 8. Germline assignment: CDR1 SEHNR and CDR2 FQNEAQ (reference sequence). CDR3 protein: CASSPFRLAEAKNIQYF. CDR3 in DNA: TGTGCCAGCAGCCCATTCCGACTAGCGGAAGCCAAAAACATTCAGTACTTC.

The chain links TRBV5-6 to TRBJ2-7; D possibly corresponds to TRBD2 (6 bases). Per germline, CDR1 SGHDT and CDR2 YYEEEE. V lost 5 bases and J 2 bases, leaving 17 bases between the germline ends. The CDR3 is 15 residues long. CDR3 protein: CASSWSPRGTYEQYF. The CDR3 DNA reads as TGTGCCAGCAGTTGGAGCCCCCGCGGGACCTACGAGCAGTACTTC.

This sequence joins TRBV5-1 and TRBJ2-3; D assignment may be TRBD1 or TRBD2 (5 bases each). The V end lost 0 bases, the J end lost 2 bases, and 10 bases lay between the germline ends. CDR1 and CDR2 (germline): SGHRS, YFSETQ. The CDR3 covers 15 residues. The CDR3 here is CASSLVGVTTDTQYF. CDR3 DNA sequence: TGCGCCAGCAGCTTGGTGGGGGTTACCACAGATACGCAGTATTTT.

The V call is TRBV6-5, the J call TRBJ2-4; 7 bases map to TRBD1. The CDR3 is 12 amino acids. Germline V gene sequence: CDR1 MNHEY, CDR2 SVGAGI. Trimming removed 7 bases from V and 6 bases from J; junction bases left unmatched: 3. Written as DNA, the CDR3 is TGTGCCAGCACCGACAGGGCAAACATTCAGTACTTC. Protein: CASTDRANIQYF.

V is TRBV6-1 and J is TRBJ2-5; possible D gene TRBD1, 6 bases. V lost 2 bases, J lost 2 bases, and 12 bases lay in between. The germline V gene encodes CDR1 MNHNS and CDR2 SASEGT. The CDR3 totals 15 residues. CDR3 region: CASSEWGRAQETQYF. The CDR3 nucleotides read TGTGCCAGCAGTGAATGGGGGCGCGCACAAGAGACCCAGTACTTC.

The chain employs TRBV29-1 and TRBJ2-1; D not certain. Germline V gene sequence: CDR1 SQVTM, CDR2 ANQGSEA. V shed 4 bases and J shed 0 bases, with 4 bases lying between them. The CDR3 extends over 12 amino acids. The CDR3 loop is CSVGSSYNEQFF. As DNA, the CDR3 is TGCAGCGTTGGTAGCTCCTACAATGAGCAGTTCTTC.

The chain links TRBV2 to TRBJ2-1; TRBD2 is a possible D gene (9 bases). The CDR3 spans 15 residues. In germline, CDR1 is SNHLY, CDR2 FYNNEI. The ends were cut back, 4 bases at V and 5 bases at J, with 15 bases in the middle. CDR3 residues: CASSGQGTSNNEQFF. The CDR3, as DNA: TGTGCCAGCAGTGGACAGGGGACTAGCAACAATGAGCAGTTCTTC.

The V and J genes are TRBV6-1 and TRBJ1-5, with a weak D call TRBD1 (6 bases). Trimming shortened V by 5 bases and J by 4 bases, and 12 bases separated the two germline ends. Germline V gene data show CDR1 as MNHNS and CDR2 as SASEGT. The CDR3 has 14 amino acids. Written as DNA, the CDR3 is TGTGCCAGCAGTACCCAGGGGTCAAATCAGCCCCAGCATTTT. As protein: CASSTQGSNQPQHF.

The rearrangement links TRBV11-2 to TRBJ2-3; the match to TRBD2 covers 7 bases. CDR1 is SGHAT and CDR2 is FQNNGV in the germline V gene. The CDR3 loop spans 17 amino acids. The junction had 10 bases not matched to a gene; V was cut back by 4 bases and J by 0 bases. CDR3 nucleotide sequence: TGTGCCAGCAGCTCCGACCCCCTAGCGGACAGCACAGATACGCAGTATTTT. Protein: CASSSDPLADSTDTQYF.

The rearrangement links TRBV6-5 to TRBJ1-2; D is uncertain. In germline, CDR1 is MNHEY, CDR2 SVGAGI. Between the trimmed V and J ends, which lost 4 bases and 7 bases, there was a span of 16 bases. The CDR3 totals 14 residues. CDR3 sequence reads: CASSLVSTSGGYTF. The CDR3 coding sequence is TGTGCCAGCAGTTTAGTCTCCACTTCGGGTGGCTACACCTTC.

This sequence joins TRBV7-2 and TRBJ1-5; unclear D gene. CDR1 and CDR2 from the germline V gene are SGHTA and FQGNSA. The CDR3 runs 14 residues. Trimming left V 0 bases short and J 9 bases short, with 12 bases between. CDR3 nucleotide sequence: TGTGCCAGCAGCTTAGCGCCGGGAAAGGGGCCCCAGCATTTT. Its protein is CASSLAPGKGPQHF.

There are a few counts of this clone. V gene TRBV2 combines with J gene TRBJ2-2; the D gene is possibly TRBD2 (6 bases). Germline lookup yields CDR1 SNHLY and CDR2 FYNNEI. This CDR3 spans 13 amino acids. V lost 5 bases to trimming and J lost 4 bases, with 8 bases between them. The CDR3: CASSWDSTGELFF. DNA of the CDR3: TGTGCCAGCAGTTGGGACTCCACCGGGGAGCTGTTTTTT.

This clone was counted once. The CDR3 nucleotides read TGTGCCAGCAGTAGGGACTCCCTAGCCAAAAACATTCAGTACTTC. Amino acid sequence: CASSRDSLAKNIQYF. This chain uses TRBV27 with TRBJ2-4; TRBD2 might be the D (6 bases). The germline V and J ends were trimmed by 5 bases and 0 bases, with 11 bases remaining between them. CDR1 MNHEY and CDR2 SMNVEV come from the germline V gene (reference sequence). The CDR3 sequence is 15 residues long.

The chain uses TRBV28 and TRBJ2-6; TRBD1 is a possible D gene (6 bases). Germline V lookup: CDR1 MDHEN, CDR2 SYDVKM. Trimming took off 8 bases at V and 0 bases at J, with 11 bases between the two ends. This CDR3 contains 15 residues. CDR3 DNA: TGTGCCAGCGACAGGACCCACTCTGGGGCCAACGTCCTGACTTTC. Its translation: CASDRTHSGANVLTF.